Listed below are T cell receptor beta chains from one sample, sequenced in a study of T cells in Graves' hyperthyroidism and ophthalmopathy. TCRdb processed the multiplex PCR reads anew with MiXCR; each CDR3 protein has one entry. Of hundreds of thousands of distinct CDR3 sequences in the sample, about 15% are singletons; the top ten hold about 10%. The sequenced sample was blood. Receptors were obtained from a woman between 18 and 29 years old with Graves' hyperthyroidism. Both conserved end residues are part of each CDR3. The D gene is left open where the match is weak.

V: TRBV5-1
D: NA
J: TRBJ2-7
CDR3: CASSSMGYEQYF

V: TRBV19
D: NA
J: TRBJ1-1
CDR3: CASSSQDTTMNTEAFF

V: TRBV20-1
D: NA
J: TRBJ2-2
CDR3: CSASPWGTPTNTGELFF

V: TRBV15
D: TRBD1
J: TRBJ1-1
CDR3: CATSRKRTGGMNTEAFF

V: TRBV12-3/TRBV12-4
D: TRBD1
J: TRBJ1-6
CDR3: CASRRPGQGAGSPLHF

V: TRBV7-9
D: NA
J: TRBJ1-1
CDR3: CASSPPDRMNTEAFF

V: TRBV29-1
D: NA
J: TRBJ2-2
CDR3: CSADSRMGLFF

V: TRBV5-1
D: TRBD1
J: TRBJ1-2
CDR3: CASSPYRGDYGYTF

V: TRBV2
D: NA
J: TRBJ1-5
CDR3: CASSDGGRQPQHF

V: TRBV6-1
D: NA
J: TRBJ2-5
CDR3: CASRQGGTETQYF

V: TRBV29-1
D: TRBD1
J: TRBJ1-2
CDR3: CSAFTGDHYGYTF

V: TRBV5-1
D: TRBD2
J: TRBJ2-7
CDR3: CASSLRLADMAEQYF

V: TRBV12-3/TRBV12-4
D: NA
J: TRBJ2-4
CDR3: CASSWGVAKNIQYF

V: TRBV28
D: NA
J: TRBJ1-5
CDR3: CASSPSPQGSNQPQHF

V: TRBV20-1
D: NA
J: TRBJ1-5
CDR3: CSARDLPGEYQPQHF

V: TRBV5-5
D: TRBD1
J: TRBJ1-2
CDR3: CASSLAWTGYGYTF

V: TRBV19
D: TRBD1
J: TRBJ2-1
CDR3: CASSIVGGQGYNEQFF

V: TRBV12-3/TRBV12-4
D: TRBD2
J: TRBJ2-1
CDR3: CASSGLAGGGYNEQFF

V: TRBV12-3/TRBV12-4
D: TRBD2
J: TRBJ2-3
CDR3: CASSFRASGVTDTQYF

V: TRBV5-8
D: NA
J: TRBJ1-2
CDR3: CASSRARAYGYTF

V: TRBV7-3
D: TRBD2
J: TRBJ2-5
CDR3: CASSLGGLAGEQETQYF

V: TRBV6-2/TRBV6-3
D: NA
J: TRBJ2-2
CDR3: CASILMGAGELFF

V: TRBV6-6
D: NA
J: TRBJ2-3
CDR3: CASSYSARSSTDTQYF

V: TRBV5-1
D: NA
J: TRBJ2-7
CDR3: CASSLRTGDGEQYF

V: TRBV3-1
D: TRBD2
J: TRBJ2-3
CDR3: CASSQGVPSGSINTQYF

V: TRBV18
D: NA
J: TRBJ2-7
CDR3: CASSPQGPGWYEQYF

V: TRBV7-9
D: NA
J: TRBJ1-1
CDR3: CASSLSVTEAFF

V: TRBV18
D: TRBD2
J: TRBJ2-7
CDR3: CASSPSGDFYEQYF

V: TRBV29-1
D: NA
J: TRBJ2-7
CDR3: CSVVGPDTYEQYF

V: TRBV7-9
D: NA
J: TRBJ2-2
CDR3: CASSSPREPGELFF

V: TRBV6-2/TRBV6-3
D: NA
J: TRBJ2-4
CDR3: CATRDNLNADIQYF

V: TRBV14
D: NA
J: TRBJ2-1
CDR3: CASSQDRAASPFF

V: TRBV7-9
D: NA
J: TRBJ2-5
CDR3: CASSSQGSETQYF

V: TRBV28
D: NA
J: TRBJ1-5
CDR3: CASSLDPRSKRKGAEPQHF

V: TRBV11-2
D: NA
J: TRBJ1-3
CDR3: CASSLVGSGNTIYF

V: TRBV29-1
D: NA
J: TRBJ1-1
CDR3: CSVGVGLDTEAFF

V: TRBV3-1
D: TRBD1
J: TRBJ1-5
CDR3: CASSLRDRPKDDQPQHF

V: TRBV3-1
D: TRBD1
J: TRBJ1-4
CDR3: CASTLGAGTGKLFF

V: TRBV29-1
D: NA
J: TRBJ2-3
CDR3: CSVSGSVSTDTQYF

V: TRBV20-1
D: NA
J: TRBJ1-4
CDR3: CSARVETAGGKLFF

V: TRBV11-2
D: TRBD2
J: TRBJ2-3
CDR3: CASSLGTTGADTQYF

V: TRBV28
D: NA
J: TRBJ1-5
CDR3: CASRLEGGSNQPQHF

V: TRBV27
D: TRBD2
J: TRBJ2-7
CDR3: CASSLFLAGNYEQYF

V: TRBV20-1
D: TRBD2
J: TRBJ2-1
CDR3: CSALGLGLAGVNEQFF

V: TRBV20-1
D: NA
J: TRBJ1-1
CDR3: CSASFKMNTEAFF

V: TRBV7-2
D: TRBD2
J: TRBJ2-3
CDR3: CASSLAKGLAGKGYTQYF

V: TRBV7-9
D: NA
J: TRBJ2-3
CDR3: CASSRAPTTPDMQYF

V: TRBV7-2
D: NA
J: TRBJ1-3
CDR3: CASSEGFAGNTIYF

V: TRBV11-2
D: NA
J: TRBJ2-7
CDR3: CASSELRKPYEQYF

V: TRBV6-6
D: NA
J: TRBJ2-3
CDR3: CASSFDLWSTDTQYF

V: TRBV9
D: TRBD2
J: TRBJ2-1
CDR3: CASSPGGGRANNEQFF

V: TRBV7-8
D: TRBD1
J: TRBJ1-5
CDR3: CASSPQALTGGNQPQHF

V: TRBV18
D: TRBD1
J: TRBJ1-6
CDR3: CASSPLDRGVRSPLHF

V: TRBV11-2
D: TRBD2
J: TRBJ2-7
CDR3: CASSFIGTSGSYEQYF

V: TRBV27
D: NA
J: TRBJ1-3
CDR3: CASSLSYPDGASSGNTIYF

V: TRBV5-1
D: NA
J: TRBJ1-6
CDR3: CASSQGTVHYNSPLHF